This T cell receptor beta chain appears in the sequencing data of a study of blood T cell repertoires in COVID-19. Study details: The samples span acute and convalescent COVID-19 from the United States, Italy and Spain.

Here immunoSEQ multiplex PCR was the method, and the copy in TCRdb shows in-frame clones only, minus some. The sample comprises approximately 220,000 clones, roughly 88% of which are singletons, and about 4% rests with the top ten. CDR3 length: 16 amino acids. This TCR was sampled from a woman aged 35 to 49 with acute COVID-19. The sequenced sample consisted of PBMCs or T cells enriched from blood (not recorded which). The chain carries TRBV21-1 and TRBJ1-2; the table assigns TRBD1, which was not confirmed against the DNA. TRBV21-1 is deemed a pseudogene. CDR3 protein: CASSKVGQKEDYGYTF. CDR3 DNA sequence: TGTGCCAGCAGCAAAGTTGGGCAAAAGGAAGACTATGGCTACACCTTC.